Sequencing of this T cell receptor (beta chain) was carried out in a study of cytomegalovirus exposure and HLA in healthy donors. Overall study findings and caveats: Within an earlier analysis, most TCR beta V segments proved productive either about 90% or about 30% of the time.

PCR employed 60 Vbeta and 13 Jbeta primers. Sequencing was performed with immunoSEQ multiplex PCR; in TCRdb, only in-frame clones are kept and a portion is missing. The sample contains some 110,000 clones, about 80% of which appear only once. About this clone itself: Its antigen is undetermined.

V dropped 1 base and J dropped 7; count of bases not matched to a gene: 6. The CDR3 runs 16 residues. Looked up from germline, CDR1 is SGHTA and CDR2 is FQGNSA. The sequence was obtained from a middle-aged man in good health and CMV-seropositive. The chain couples TRBV7-2 to TRBJ2-3; TRBD2 aligns across 12 bases. The sequenced material came from PBMCs. CDR3 bases: TGTGCCAGCAGCTTAGGTCCTAGCGGGGGGGCGAATACGCAGTATTTT. This sequence encodes CASSLGPSGGANTQYF. Full variable domain (rest looked up from reference TRBV7-2 and TRBJ2-3): GAGVSQSPSNKVTEKGKDVELRCDPISGHTALYWYRQSLGQGLEFLIYFQGNSAPDKSGLPSDRFSAERTGGSVSTLTIQRTQQEDSAVYLCASSLGPSGGANTQYFGPGTRLTVL.